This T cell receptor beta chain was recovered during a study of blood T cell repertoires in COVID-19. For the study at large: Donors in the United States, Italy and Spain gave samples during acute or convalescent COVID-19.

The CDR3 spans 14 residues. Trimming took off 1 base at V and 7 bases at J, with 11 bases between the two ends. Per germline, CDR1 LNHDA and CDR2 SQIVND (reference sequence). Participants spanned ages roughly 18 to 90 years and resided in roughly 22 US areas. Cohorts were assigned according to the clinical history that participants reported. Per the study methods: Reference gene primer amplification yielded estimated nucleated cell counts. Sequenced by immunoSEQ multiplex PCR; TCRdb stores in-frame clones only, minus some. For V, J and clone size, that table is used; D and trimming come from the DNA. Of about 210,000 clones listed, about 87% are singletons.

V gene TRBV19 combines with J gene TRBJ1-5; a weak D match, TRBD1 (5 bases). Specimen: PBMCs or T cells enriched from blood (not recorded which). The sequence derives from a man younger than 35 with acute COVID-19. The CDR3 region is CASSIGQGGQPQHF. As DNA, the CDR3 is TGTGCCAGTAGTATAGGGCAGGGAGGCCAGCCCCAGCATTTT.